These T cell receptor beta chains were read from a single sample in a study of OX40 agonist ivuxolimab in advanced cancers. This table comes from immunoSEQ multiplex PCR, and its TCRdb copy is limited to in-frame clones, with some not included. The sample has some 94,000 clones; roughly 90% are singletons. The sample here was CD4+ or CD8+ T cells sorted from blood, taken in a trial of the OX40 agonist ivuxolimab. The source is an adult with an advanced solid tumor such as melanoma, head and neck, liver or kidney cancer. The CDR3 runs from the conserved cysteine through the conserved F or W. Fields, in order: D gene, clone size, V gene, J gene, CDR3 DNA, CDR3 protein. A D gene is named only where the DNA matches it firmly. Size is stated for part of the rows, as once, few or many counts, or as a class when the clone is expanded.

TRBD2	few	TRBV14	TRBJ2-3	TGTGCCAGCAGCCGACTAGCGAACCTCACAGATACGCAGTATTTT	CASSRLANLTDTQYF
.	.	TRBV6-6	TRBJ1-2	TGTGCCAGCAGTTACTCGATGGACAGAGCTAACTATGGCTACACCTTC	CASSYSMDRANYGYTF
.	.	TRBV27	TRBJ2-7	TGTGCCAGCAGTTTACGGCGGCCAATATACTACGAGCAGTACTTC	CASSLRRPIYYEQYF
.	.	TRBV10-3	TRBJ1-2	TGTGCCATCAGTGAGGGGGCCGATGGCTACACCTTC	CAISEGADGYTF
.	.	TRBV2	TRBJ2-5	TGTGCCAGCAGTCTAGAGACCCAGTACTTC	CASSLETQYF
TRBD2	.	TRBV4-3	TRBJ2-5	TGCGCCAGCAGCCCACTAGCGGGGGAGGGGGAGACCCAGTACTTC	CASSPLAGEGETQYF
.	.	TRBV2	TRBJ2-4	TGTGCCAGCAGTGATCGCATAGCCAAAAACATTCAGTACTTC	CASSDRIAKNIQYF
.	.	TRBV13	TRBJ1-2	TGTGCCAGCAGCCGCGCAACAGACAACTATGGCTACACCTTC	CASSRATDNYGYTF
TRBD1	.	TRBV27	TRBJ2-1	TGTGCCAGCAGGAGGGACAGAACCCTGTCCTACAATGAGCAGTTCTTC	CASRRDRTLSYNEQFF
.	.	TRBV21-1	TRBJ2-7	TGTGCCAGCAGCCCCTTAAGGGGGGACAGGGGATTCTACGAGCAGTACTTC	CASSPLRGDRGFYEQYF
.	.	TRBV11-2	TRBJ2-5	TGTGCCAGCAGCTTAGTAACTTCGAGGGTGGAGACCCAGTACTTC	CASSLVTSRVETQYF
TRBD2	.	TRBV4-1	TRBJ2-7	TGCGCCAGCAGCCCACGGACTAGCGGCCCCTACGAGCAGTACTTC	CASSPRTSGPYEQYF
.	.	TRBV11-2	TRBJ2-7	TGTGCCAGCAGCTCGAGTCGGAGTGGGGTGACTTCCTACGAGCAGTACTTC	CASSSSRSGVTSYEQYF
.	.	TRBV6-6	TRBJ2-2	TGTGCCAGCAGTTACTCTACCACCGGGGAGCTGTTTTTT	CASSYSTTGELFF
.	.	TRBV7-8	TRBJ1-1	TGTGCCAGCAGCACCCTAGTCAGGGGCCCGGACACTGAAGCTTTCTTT	CASSTLVRGPDTEAFF
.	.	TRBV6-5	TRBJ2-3	TGTGCCAGCAGCTCAGGGGCGGATACGCAGTATTTT	CASSSGADTQYF
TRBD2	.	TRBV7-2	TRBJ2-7	TGTGCCAGCAGCCCACGGACTAGCGGGTTACCTTTGGACGAGCAGTACTTC	CASSPRTSGLPLDEQYF
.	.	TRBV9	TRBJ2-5	TGTGCCAGCAGCGTAGACAAGTTACAAGAGACCCAGTACTTC	CASSVDKLQETQYF
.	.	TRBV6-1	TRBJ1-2	TGTGCCAGCGGTCCGGGGAGTGGCTACACCTTC	CASGPGSGYTF
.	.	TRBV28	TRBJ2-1	TGTGCCAGCAGCTTAGGGATAGTCCCTGAGCAGTTCTTC	CASSLGIVPEQFF
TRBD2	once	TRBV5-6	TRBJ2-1	TGTGCCAGCAGCCCAGGGACTAGCGGGAGAGGGTACAATGAGCAGTTCTTC	CASSPGTSGRGYNEQFF
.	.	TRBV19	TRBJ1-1	TGTGCCAGTAGTATAGGACCAATGAACACTGAAGCTTTCTTT	CASSIGPMNTEAFF
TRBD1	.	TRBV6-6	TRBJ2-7	TGTGCCAGCAGCCATCCGGGACAGGGGTGGGAGCAGTACTTC	CASSHPGQGWEQYF
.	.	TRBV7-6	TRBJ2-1	TGTGCCAGCAGCTTAGGTGGCACTTATAAATACAATGAGCAGTTCTTC	CASSLGGTYKYNEQFF
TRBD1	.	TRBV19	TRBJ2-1	TGTGCCAGTAGTCCCCGGGGACAGGGGCCCTACAATGAGCAGTTCTTC	CASSPRGQGPYNEQFF
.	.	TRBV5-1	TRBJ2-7	TGCGCCAGCAGCTTGTGGGCTGAGGGGCGCGGAACCTACGAGCAGTACTTC	CASSLWAEGRGTYEQYF
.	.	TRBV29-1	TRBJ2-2	TGCAGCGCCTATACAGGGCCCGGGGAGCTGTTTTTT	CSAYTGPGELFF
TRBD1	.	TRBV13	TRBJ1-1	TGTGCCAGCAGCCCGACAGGGACGCCTGAAGCTTTCTTT	CASSPTGTPEAFF
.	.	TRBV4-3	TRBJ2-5	TGCGCCAGCAGCCAAGATCTGACAGTACCCCAAGAGACCCAGTACTTC	CASSQDLTVPQETQYF
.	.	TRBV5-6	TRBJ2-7	TGTGCCAGCAGCTTCGGCTACGAGCAGTACTTC	CASSFGYEQYF
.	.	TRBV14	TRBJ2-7	TGTGCCAGCATCGGAATAGTAGGATATTACGAAATGCCCCTCTCCTACGAGCAGTACTTC	CASIGIVGYYEMPLSYEQYF
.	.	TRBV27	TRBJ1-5	TGTGCCAGCAGTTCAAGACACAGCAATCAGCCCCAGCATTTT	CASSSRHSNQPQHF
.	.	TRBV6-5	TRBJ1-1	TGTGCCAGCAGTAGGACCCTTGGGGACACTGAAGCTTTCTTT	CASSRTLGDTEAFF
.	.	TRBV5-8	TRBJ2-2	TGTGCCAGCAGCTTGGTTCAGAACACCGGGGAGCTGTTTTTT	CASSLVQNTGELFF
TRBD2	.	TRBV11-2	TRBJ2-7	TGTGCCAGCAGCTTGCCGGGGGGGGCCTCCGAGCAGTACTTC	CASSLPGGASEQYF
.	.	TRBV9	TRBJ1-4	TGTGCCAGCAGCGCAGGGAATATAGTTGAAAAACTGTTTTTT	CASSAGNIVEKLFF
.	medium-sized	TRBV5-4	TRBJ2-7	TGTGCCAGCAGCGGGGTCGTGGCCGACGAGCAGTACTTC	CASSGVVADEQYF
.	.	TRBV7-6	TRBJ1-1	TGTGCCAGCAGCTTACAGGGAAGAGACACTGAAGCTTTCTTT	CASSLQGRDTEAFF
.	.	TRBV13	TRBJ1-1	TGTGCCAGCAGCTTAGGACGCCATACGAACACTGAAGCTTTCTTT	CASSLGRHTNTEAFF
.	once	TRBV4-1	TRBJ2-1	TGCGCCAGCAGCCAAGCCCTGGGAGTCAATGAGCAGTTCTTC	CASSQALGVNEQFF
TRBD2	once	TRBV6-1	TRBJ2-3	TGTGCCAGCAGTGAATCGATCGGGAGGGCACCTACAGATACGCAGTATTTT	CASSESIGRAPTDTQYF
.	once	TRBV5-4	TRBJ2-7	TGTGCCAGCAGCTTGGAGGGGGGCGAGCAGTACTTC	CASSLEGGEQYF